The source of this T cell receptor (beta chain) is a study of T-cell reconstitution after alpha-beta-depleted transplantation in children. General study points: A year had passed since transplant, and T-cell counts and diversity by then came mostly from newly produced T cells.

Preparation of the TCRbeta library was carried out with unique molecular identifiers. TCRdb called the PCR reads again in MiXCR, with one record for every CDR3 protein. The table has about 240,000 distinct CDR3 sequences, roughly 26% seen once. Germline V lookup: CDR1 SGHTA, CDR2 FQGTGA. The CDR3 is 15 residues long. V lost 1 base and J 1 base, leaving 9 bases between the germline ends. This clonotype was observed a few times. Its matching antigen is unknown. This TCR was recovered from a girl aged 2-10 years with Fanconi anemia, due to receive a stem cell transplant. The chain links TRBV7-3 to TRBJ2-3; D gene uncertain. The input for sequencing was PBMCs, taken before TCRalphabeta/CD19-depleted stem cell transplant. The CDR3 loop reads CASSLRVGGTDTQYF. The CDR3 nucleotides read TGTGCCAGCAGCTTAAGGGTCGGAGGCACAGATACGCAGTATTTT.